These 10 T cell receptor beta chains were sequenced from one sample in a study of spatial heterogeneity in lung cancer. MiXCR, run by TCRdb on the 5' RACE reads, gives a single entry per CDR3 protein. The repertoire holds some 23,000 distinct CDR3 sequences, with under 10% as singletons. The sample's time point: sample taken at primary tumor resection. General study points: Tracking of tumor mutation counts was seen in expanded intratumoral alpha and beta TCR counts.

These TCRs are of unknown antigen specificity. Sequences were derived from lung tumor tissue, sampled at surgery. The receptors derive from a male donor with early-stage non-small cell lung cancer.

This clonotype showed up many times. V and J are TRBV7-9 and TRBJ2-1; no definite D call. In germline, CDR1 is SEHNR, CDR2 FQNEAQ (reference sequence). V gave up 5 bases and J gave up 12 bases, with 17 bases separating them. The CDR3 is 13 amino acids. The CDR3 loop is CASSAPLSHGQFF. Written as DNA, the CDR3 is TGTGCCAGCAGCGCCCCCCTTTCTCATGGGCAGTTCTTC.

Many counts were recorded for this clonotype. The chain carries TRBV7-8 and TRBJ1-2, with TRBD1 as a possible D gene (5 bases). This CDR3 is 16 amino acids long. V lost 7 bases and J 5 bases, leaving 23 bases between the germline ends. Germline CDR1 and CDR2: SGHVS and FQNEAQ. CDR3 in amino acids: CASTEVPGPRGYGYTF. CDR3 bases: TGTGCCAGCACCGAAGTGCCGGGACCCCGAGGGTATGGCTACACCTTC.

The chain joins TRBV12-5 to TRBJ2-1; D is unclear. Trimming stripped 2 bases from V and 9 bases from J, with 8 bases between. CDR1 and CDR2 from the germline V gene are LGHNT and FRNRAP. This CDR3 is 12 amino acids long. The CDR3 loop is CASGLPLGEQFF. CDR3 in DNA: TGTGCTAGTGGTTTGCCCCTGGGTGAGCAGTTCTTC.

The V gene is TRBV19, the J gene TRBJ1-5, with a weak D call TRBD1 (5 bases). V was trimmed by 2 bases and J by 7 bases, leaving 9 bases between them. The CDR3 contains 13 residues. CDR1 is LNHDA and CDR2 is SQIVND in the germline V gene (reference sequence). CDR3 sequence: CASSIQRGQPQHF. As DNA, the CDR3 is TGTGCCAGTAGTATACAACGGGGCCAGCCCCAGCATTTT.

This sequence joins TRBV5-4 and TRBJ2-5; D possibly corresponds to TRBD2 (6 bases). From germline, CDR1 is SGHNT and CDR2 YYREEE (reference sequence). V lost 4 bases, J lost 5 bases, and 12 bases lay in between. The CDR3 is made up of 13 amino acids. The CDR3 here is CASSLQAGETQYF. For the CDR3, the DNA is TGTGCCAGCAGCCTCCAGGCGGGGGAGACCCAGTACTTC.

At least ten counts were recorded for this clonotype. The chain combines TRBV11-3 with TRBJ2-1; 10 nucleotides match TRBD2. Germline values: CDR1 SGHNT, CDR2 YENEEA. The CDR3 is made up of 15 amino acids. V trimming: 5 bases; J trimming: 9 bases; junction bases outside the gene matches: 10. The CDR3 sequence is CASSPRAGGLGEQFF. The CDR3 DNA reads TGTGCCAGCAGCCCACGAGCGGGGGGGCTCGGTGAGCAGTTCTTC.

This clonotype was picked up a small number of times. V and J are TRBV5-1 and TRBJ2-5; TRBD2 matches at 10 bases. CDR1 and CDR2 from the germline V gene are SGHRS and YFSETQ. The CDR3 is 15 amino acids. The V segment lost 1 base and the J segment 5 bases; nucleotides outside the gene matches: 5. The CDR3 loop reads CASSLSGGAGETQYF. In nucleotides, the CDR3 is TGCGCCAGCAGCTTGAGCGGGGGGGCCGGTGAGACCCAGTACTTC.

This clonotype was picked up many times. This rearrangement joins TRBV7-2 to TRBJ1-1; D unclear. Germline V gene sequence: CDR1 SGHTA, CDR2 FQGNSA. V was cut by 5 bases and J by 8 bases, with 15 bases left in between. The length of the CDR3 is 13 residues. The CDR3 DNA sequence: TGTGCCAGCAGCCGTAGGGAGGGCCAGGAAGCTTTCTTT. It codes for CASSRREGQEAFF.

This clonotype was seen a few times. The chain recombines TRBV25-1 with TRBJ1-6, with D hard to call. Germline CDR1 reads MGHDK; CDR2 reads SYGVNS. Trimming stripped 0 bases from V and 9 bases from J, with 6 bases between. CDR3 size: 13 residues. In nucleotides, the CDR3 is TGTGCCAGCAGTGAATATCGAGGTTCACCCCTCCACTTT. Protein product: CASSEYRGSPLHF.

This clonotype was picked up many times. The chain links TRBV9 to TRBJ2-2; TRBD2 matches 11 bases. V lost 6 bases and J lost 0; bases outside the gene matches: 4. CDR1 is SGDLS and CDR2 is YYNGEE in the germline V gene. This CDR3 has 16 residues. CDR3 DNA: TGTGCCAGCACGGTACTAGCGGGGGCGAACACCGGGGAGCTGTTTTTT. This encodes CASTVLAGANTGELFF. The entire variable domain, with the rest obtained from reference TRBV9 and TRBJ2-2, is as follows: DSGVTQTPKHLITATGQRVTLRCSPRSGDLSVYWYQQSLDQGLQFLIQYYNGEERAKGNILERFSAQQFPDLHSELNLSSLELGDSALYFCASTVLAGANTGELFFGEGSRLTVL.